The clone carrying this T cell receptor beta chain was seen repeatedly, ten times or more. Its antigen is unidentified. TCRdb passed the 5' RACE reads through MiXCR, listing each CDR3 protein once. The table lists 350,000 to 550,000 distinct CDR3 sequences, approximately 18% of them singletons. This sample was included in a study of T-cell memory formation after mild COVID-19. Study as a whole: Each donor largely had its own TCR clusters. General study results and limits: Second-wave clones peaking on day 37 lacked confirmed SARS-CoV-2 specificity. Pre-infection memory held some responding clones, suggesting pre-existing cross-reactive T cells responded.

Sequences were obtained from PBMCs or a T cell subset sorted from them (not recorded which). This receptor was identified in a man aged 18 to 29 who had mild COVID-19 (a few samples of this study predate the infection). Cell type and time point are not known.

The CDR3 DNA reads TGTGCCAGCAGTCCTCGACAGGGAGCCACTGAAGCTTTCTTT. Protein: CASSPRQGATEAFF. The chain recombines TRBV6-2 or TRBV6-3 with TRBJ1-1; 7 nucleotides agree with TRBD1. This CDR3 contains 14 residues. The J segment lost 4 bases and the V segment lost 5 bases, leaving 7 bases of the junction unmatched. The germline CDR1 and CDR2 sequences are MNHEY and SVGEGT.